What follows are 20 T cell receptor beta chains derived from one specimen sequenced in a study of cytomegalovirus exposure and HLA in healthy donors. The PCR contained 60 Vbeta and 13 Jbeta primers. Data came from immunoSEQ multiplex PCR; TCRdb stores just in-frame clones and leaves some out. The sample data list approximately 110,000 clones. Material for sequencing was PBMCs. These receptor sequences come from a young man in good health and CMV-seronegative.

This chain joins TRBV6-5 and TRBJ1-1; tentatively, D is TRBD1 (6 bases). This CDR3 has 14 residues. V was shortened by 6 bases and J by 2 bases, with 13 bases between the two germline ends. Per germline, CDR1 MNHEY and CDR2 SVGAGI. The CDR3 nucleotides read TGTGCCAGCAGGCTAGGACAGACCAACACTGAAGCTTTCTTT. Amino acid sequence: CASRLGQTNTEAFF.

CDR3 coding DNA: TGTGCCAGCAGCCCCAGGGGGGTGCCCTACGAGCAGTACTTC. The encoded protein is CASSPRGVPYEQYF. The chain carries TRBV7-6 and TRBJ2-7; weak D call: TRBD1 (7 bases). This CDR3 region has 14 residues. Deletions cut 5 bases from V and 2 bases from J, with 13 bases between. Germline CDR1 SGHVS, CDR2 FNYEAQ.

The J gene is TRBJ2-1, the V gene TRBV2; TRBD1 aligns across 8 bases. Germline V gene sequence: CDR1 SNHLY, CDR2 FYNNEI. The CDR3 has 16 residues. V gave up 5 bases and J gave up 8 bases; unmatched junction bases: 14. DNA for the CDR3: TGTGCCAGCAGTTACGTGACAGGGGCCCCAGCCTATGAGCAGTTCTTC. Amino acid sequence: CASSYVTGAPAYEQFF.

This rearrangement joins TRBV5-6 to TRBJ1-4; D gene unclear. V lost 4 bases and J lost 0, with 13 bases in between. CDR1 SGHDT and CDR2 YYEEEE come from the germline V gene. The CDR3 loop spans 16 amino acids. The CDR3 sequence: CASSLLRASTNEKLFF. The CDR3 DNA reads as TGTGCCAGCAGCCTCCTGCGCGCCTCAACTAATGAAAAACTGTTTTTT.

The CDR3 DNA reads as TGTGCCTGGAGCCCGACAGGCTACAATGAGCAGTTCTTC. Residues: CAWSPTGYNEQFF. The chain recombines TRBV30 with TRBJ2-1, with a possible D match to TRBD1 (6 bases). This CDR3 has 13 amino acids. CDR1 is GTSNPN and CDR2 is SVGIG in the germline V gene (reference sequence). Trimming stripped 3 bases from V and 3 bases from J, with 9 bases between. Using reference TRBV30 and TRBJ2-1 for the parts outside the CDR3, the full variable domain is SQTIHQWPATLVQPVGSPLSLECTVEGTSNPNLYWYRQAAGRGLQLLFYSVGIGQISSEVPQNLSASRPQDRQFILSSKKLLLSDSGFYLCAWSPTGYNEQFFGPGTRLTVL.

The chain is built from TRBV27 and TRBJ2-2; 8 bases map to TRBD2. Germline V lookup: CDR1 MNHEY, CDR2 SMNVEV (reference sequence). After removal of 8 bases from V and 0 bases from J, the junction contained 11 bases not matched to a gene. This CDR3 has 17 residues. The CDR3 region is CASRTLSGRANTGELFF. In nucleotides, the CDR3 is TGTGCCAGCCGCACGCTCTCCGGGAGGGCGAACACCGGGGAGCTGTTTTTT.

The chain is built from TRBV5-4 and TRBJ2-6, with D perhaps TRBD2 (6 bases). Germline V gene data show CDR1 as SGHNT and CDR2 as YYREEE (reference sequence). The CDR3 is 17 amino acids. Trimming cost V 4 bases and J 0 bases, with 14 bases left between them. CDR3 nucleotide sequence: TGTGCCAGCAGCGCAAGCGGGCTTAGCTCTGGGGCCAACGTCCTGACTTTC. Its translation is CASSASGLSSGANVLTF.

The chain combines TRBV7-6 with TRBJ1-1, with D possibly TRBD1 on 5 matching bases. The CDR3 extends over 13 amino acids. Germline V CDR1 and CDR2: SGHVS, FNYEAQ. Trimming took 5 bases from V and 0 from J, leaving 7 bases between them. CDR3 sequence: CASSRGMNTEAFF. The DNA of the CDR3 is TGTGCCAGCAGCCGGGGGATGAACACTGAAGCTTTCTTT.

The chain is built from TRBV18 and TRBJ2-1; D call uncertain. Germline values: CDR1 KGHSH, CDR2 LQKENI. The V end was cut by 6 bases, the J end by 1 base, with 19 bases between. The CDR3 spans 17 residues. The CDR3 DNA reads as TGTGCCAGCTCCACCATTCTAGGCGGAGATTCCTACAATGAGCAGTTCTTC. Translating gives CASSTILGGDSYNEQFF. Supplemented by reference TRBV18 and TRBJ2-1, the full variable domain reads NAGVMQNPRHLVRRRGQEARLRCSPMKGHSHVYWYRQLPEEGLKFMVYLQKENIIDESGMPKERFSAEFPKEGPSILRIQQVVRGDSAAYFCASSTILGGDSYNEQFFGPGTRLTVL.

A note on this clone: Its ends do not fully match the called genes, so a read error is possible. This chain connects TRBV5-1 to TRBJ2-3; 11 bases line up with TRBD2. Germline V gene lookup returns CDR1 SGHRS and CDR2 YFSETQ. The CDR3 spans 18 residues. CDR3 nucleotides: TGCGCCAGCAATCAGGGACTAGCGGCCCCCACCCCCACAGATGCGCAGTATTTT. This encodes CASNQGLAAPTPTDAQYF.

The genes are TRBV7-9 and TRBJ1-1; D ambiguous. V lost 5 bases and J 6 bases, leaving 7 bases between the germline ends. The CDR3 covers 11 residues. Per germline, CDR1 SEHNR and CDR2 FQNEAQ (reference sequence). The CDR3 region is CASSAAAEAFF. Here the CDR3 DNA reads TGTGCCAGCAGCGCGGCAGCTGAAGCTTTCTTT.

The chain couples TRBV7-2 to TRBJ2-7; 9 bases agree with TRBD1. CDR1 is SGHTA and CDR2 is FQGNSA in the germline V gene. V shed 4 bases, J shed 3 bases, and the junction held 7 bases outside the gene matches. The CDR3 is 15 amino acids. The CDR3 loop reads CASSSGQGLDYEQYF. DNA for the CDR3: TGTGCCAGCAGCTCGGGACAGGGTTTGGACTACGAGCAGTACTTC.

The chain has TRBV7-3 and TRBJ2-2; TRBD1 matches 8 bases. J lost 6 bases, V lost 5 bases, and 8 bases had no gene match. The CDR3 spans 15 residues. CDR1 and CDR2 (germline): SGHTA, FQGTGA. As DNA, the CDR3 is TGTGCCAGCAGCCCCATGGACAGGGAGTCCGGGGAGCTGTTTTTT. This gives the protein CASSPMDRESGELFF.

V is TRBV28 and J is TRBJ2-5; a possible D gene is TRBD1 (6 bases). Per the germline V gene, CDR1 is MDHEN and CDR2 is SYDVKM. The CDR3 runs 16 residues. Trimming stripped 5 bases from V and 1 base from J, with 17 bases between. This CDR3 is CASSPDRPILQETQYF. Written as DNA, the CDR3 is TGTGCCAGCAGTCCCGACAGGCCCATCCTCCAAGAGACCCAGTACTTC.

CDR3 DNA: TGTGCCAGAGACCTAGGGACAGGGGAGGGCTACACCTTC. Its protein is CARDLGTGEGYTF. The J gene is TRBJ1-2, the V gene TRBV27; 10 bases fit TRBD1. The length of the CDR3 is 13 residues. Germline V gives CDR1 MNHEY, CDR2 SMNVEV (reference sequence). The ends lost 9 bases at V and 8 bases at J; junction bases unmatched: 9.

This chain connects TRBV19 to TRBJ1-5, with D maybe TRBD1 (6 bases). Per the germline V gene, CDR1 is LNHDA and CDR2 is SQIVND (reference sequence). The V and J ends lost 1 base and 7 bases respectively, with 17 bases between them. CDR3 length equals 16 residues. CDR3 nucleotides: TGTGCCAGTAGTATAGGAGAGGGGGGGAGCAGGCAGCCCCAGCATTTT. It specifies CASSIGEGGSRQPQHF.

The chain is built from TRBV10-1 and TRBJ2-2; D remains unclear. Trimming took 5 bases from V and 1 from J, leaving 2 bases between them. Looked up from germline, CDR1 is WNHNN and CDR2 is SYGVQD (reference sequence). The CDR3 spans 12 residues. The CDR3 region has the DNA TGCGCCAGCAGTCAGAACACCGGGGAGCTGTTTTTT. This codes for CASSQNTGELFF.

The V gene is TRBV9, the J gene TRBJ2-3, with 7 bases fitting TRBD1. The ends lost 4 bases at V and 8 bases at J; junction bases unmatched: 7. The germline V gene has CDR1 SGDLS and CDR2 YYNGEE. The CDR3 contains 13 residues. Here the CDR3 DNA reads TGTGCCAGCAGCCCCAACAGGGGCGGTACGCAGTATTTT. This gives the protein CASSPNRGGTQYF.

V usage is TRBV27 and J usage is TRBJ1-2; D might be TRBD1 (5 bases). The germline V and J ends were trimmed by 4 bases and 11 bases, with 20 bases remaining between them. Germline CDR1 is MNHEY and CDR2 is SMNVEV (reference sequence). The CDR3 spans 14 residues. The CDR3 region is CASSSSTRTLGYTF. CDR3 in DNA: TGTGCCAGCAGTTCCTCTACACGGACATTGGGTTACACCTTC.

J is TRBJ2-7 and V is TRBV30, with 10 positions matching TRBD2. CDR1 is GTSNPN, CDR2 SVGIG, per germline (reference sequence). The CDR3 length is 13 residues. With 2 bases clipped from V and 5 bases from J, the junction kept 3 bases outside the gene matches. The CDR3 sequence: CAWSLAGAHEQYF. The CDR3 DNA follows: TGTGCCTGGAGTCTAGCGGGAGCCCACGAGCAGTACTTC.